Listed below are T cell receptor beta chains from one sample, sequenced in a study of T cells in Graves' hyperthyroidism and ophthalmopathy. TCRdb passed the multiplex PCR reads through MiXCR, listing each CDR3 protein once. The sample contains hundreds of thousands of distinct CDR3 sequences, 14% of which appear only once. Sequencing was carried out using blood. These receptors were obtained from a woman between 18 and 30 years old with Graves' hyperthyroidism. Each CDR3 is given with its conserved first and last residue. Fields, in order: V gene, clone size, D gene, J gene, CDR3 DNA, CDR3 protein. A D gene is named only where the DNA matches it firmly. The listing skips clone size in some rows; elsewhere it reads once, few, many or a size class.

>TRBV30|few|TRBD2|TRBJ2-7
TGTGCCTGGAGTGTACCGTGGGCGGGAGGCTCCTACGAGCAGTACTTC
CAWSVPWAGGSYEQYF
>TRBV30|once|TRBD1|TRBJ2-1
TGTGCCTGGAGTGCCCCTGGACAGGGGGACAATGAGCAGTTCTTC
CAWSAPGQGDNEQFF
>TRBV20-1|few|NA|TRBJ1-2
TGCAGTGCCAGTACCCAGGGTAATGACGGCTACACCTTC
CSASTQGNDGYTF
>TRBV28|NA|NA|TRBJ2-7
TGTGCCAGCAGTTTGGGACCGGGCCAAAAAGCCTACGAGCAGTACTTC
CASSLGPGQKAYEQYF
>TRBV18|NA|TRBD1|TRBJ2-7
TGTGCCAGCTCACCCGTTCGACAGGGTGGTTACTACGAGCAGTACTTC
CASSPVRQGGYYEQYF
>TRBV20-1|many|NA|TRBJ2-7
TGCAGTGCTAGGGGCCCCACCCCTGCCGAGCAGTACTTC
CSARGPTPAEQYF
>TRBV12-3/TRBV12-4|many|TRBD2|TRBJ2-1
TGTGCCAGCAGTCCCAGCGCTACTAGCGGATACAATGAGCAGTTCTTC
CASSPSATSGYNEQFF
>TRBV7-9|NA|TRBD1|TRBJ1-1
TGTGCCAGCAGCTTTCCGGACAGGGTCTATGAAGCTTTCTTT
CASSFPDRVYEAFF
>TRBV6-1|many|TRBD1|TRBJ1-4
TGTGCCAGCAGTTGGGCAGGGGGCCGGGCTAATGAAAAACTGTTTTTT
CASSWAGGRANEKLFF
>TRBV20-1|many|TRBD1|TRBJ1-4
TGCAGTGCTCGATCAGGGGGCTTCCAGGAAAAACTGTTTTTT
CSARSGGFQEKLFF
>TRBV12-3/TRBV12-4|few|NA|TRBJ2-3
TGTGCCAACAGTTTAAGGGCCTCCGTCACGGCCGCAGATACGCAGTATTTT
CANSLRASVTAADTQYF
>TRBV9|NA|NA|TRBJ1-6
TGTGCCAGCAGCTCGTTCTCGGTAGGGGGGACGAGGAATTCACCCCTCCACTTT
CASSSFSVGGTRNSPLHF
>TRBV2|few|TRBD1|TRBJ2-1
TGTGCCAGCAGTGACCCGGGACAGCTCCCCCCTAGGAGTGAGCAGTTCTTC
CASSDPGQLPPRSEQFF
>TRBV19|NA|NA|TRBJ2-3
TGTGCCAGTAGTATGCAGTCTAGTTCAGATACGCAGTATTTT
CASSMQSSSDTQYF
>TRBV28|NA|TRBD2|TRBJ2-7
TGTGCCAGCAGTAAGGGTGCGGCGGGAGGGCCGAGTCTGGGGCAGTACTTC
CASSKGAAGGPSLGQYF
>TRBV20-1|many|NA|TRBJ1-4
TGCAGTGCTAGAGCGCAGGGGTATGAAAAACTGTTTTTT
CSARAQGYEKLFF
>TRBV7-9|NA|TRBD1|TRBJ2-3
TGTGCCAGCAGCCTCCTCGGGACAGGGGGCTCAGATACGCAGTATTTT
CASSLLGTGGSDTQYF